The 2 T cell receptor beta chains below come from one sample, sequenced in a study of cytomegalovirus exposure and HLA in healthy donors. PCR employed 60 Vbeta and 13 Jbeta primers. Profiling relied on immunoSEQ multiplex PCR, and the TCRdb table lists in-frame clones only, not all of them. The sample holds 120,000 to 150,000 clones, less than 90% seen once. Sequencing used PBMCs. These TCRs come from a boy between 2 and 10 years old in good health and CMV-seronegative.

The chain employs TRBV5-5 and TRBJ2-6, with TRBD2 as a possible D gene (6 bases). Trimming cost V 4 bases and J 1 base, with 9 bases left between them. Germline V gene lookup returns CDR1 SGHKS and CDR2 YYEKEE (reference sequence). This CDR3 has 15 amino acids. For the CDR3, the DNA is TGTGCCAGCAGCACCGGAGGGTCTGGGGCCAACGTCCTGACTTTC. It codes for CASSTGGSGANVLTF.

This clone appeared a single time. This chain links TRBV9 with TRBJ1-5; no clear D gene. Per the germline V gene, CDR1 is SGDLS and CDR2 is YYNGEE. The CDR3 covers 14 residues. Trimming took 0 bases from V and 2 from J, leaving 6 bases between them. Here the CDR3 reads CASSVVQGNQPQHF. The CDR3 DNA follows: TGTGCCAGCAGCGTAGTCCAGGGCAATCAGCCCCAGCATTTT.